Listed here are 18 T cell receptor beta chains from one sample, sequenced in a study of blood T cells in healthy people across ages. Through a sample-barcoded 5' primer and a J-beta primer mix, a second PCR was run for roughly 6 to 11 cycles. TCRdb analysed the 5' RACE reads with MiXCR anew, one entry per CDR3 protein. The sample has fewer than 900,000 distinct CDR3 sequences, around 46% seen once. The material sequenced was blood. These TCRs come from an older woman in good health.

The sample holds a few counts of this clonotype. The chain recombines TRBV21-1 with TRBJ2-4; the table's D call, TRBD1, was not checked against the DNA. TRBV21-1 is labeled a pseudogene. The length of the CDR3 is 14 residues. CDR3 DNA: TGTGCCAGCAGCATAACGGGACAGGGTTCTGGCAAGTACTTC. Translating it yields CASSITGQGSGKYF.

A remark on this clonotype: One base away lies a much larger clone, so this may be a sequencing read error. The CDR3 DNA follows: TGTGCCAGCCAAAGAGGCAGCGAAAGCTCCCACGAGCAGTACTTC. This translates into CASQRGSESSHEQYF. The gene calls are TRBV21-1 and TRBJ2-7. TRBV21-1 is termed a pseudogene. The CDR3 is 15 amino acids.

This chain joins TRBV29-1 and TRBJ2-7; 14 nucleotides agree with TRBD2. The CDR3 sequence is 20 residues long. Trimming cost V 2 bases and J 7 bases; bases outside gene matches: 22. The germline V gene has CDR1 SQVTM and CDR2 ANQGSEA. The CDR3 nucleotides read TGCAGCGTTGAACCTAGTTGGGGGACTAGCGGGAGAAAGGCGGGGAATGAGCAGTACTTC. As protein: CSVEPSWGTSGRKAGNEQYF.

This clonotype was picked up one time. V usage is TRBV6-6 and J usage is TRBJ1-1; tentative D call: TRBD1 (6 bases). The V gene's germline CDR1 is MNHNY and CDR2 SVGAGI (reference sequence). Trimming pared 3 bases from V and 2 bases from J, leaving 10 bases between. CDR3 size: 14 residues. The CDR3 sequence is CASSYGGRNTEAFF. The DNA for the CDR3 is TGTGCCAGCAGTTATGGGGGCCGTAACACTGAAGCTTTCTTT.

This chain uses TRBV30 with TRBJ2-5; D remains ambiguous. V was trimmed by 0 bases and J by 5 bases, leaving 10 bases between them. Per germline, CDR1 GTSNPN and CDR2 SVGIG (reference sequence). This CDR3 region has 13 residues. The chain's CDR3 is CAWSVVFGETQYF. DNA for the CDR3: TGTGCCTGGAGTGTCGTGTTCGGGGAGACCCAGTACTTC.

This rearrangement joins TRBV6-6 to TRBJ2-5; 8 bases align to TRBD2. CDR1 is MNHNY and CDR2 is SVGAGI in the germline V gene (reference sequence). V lost 7 bases and J lost 5; bases outside the gene matches: 9. The CDR3 loop spans 14 amino acids. In nucleotides, the CDR3 is TGTGCCAGCATCCAAATAGCGGGAACTGAGACCCAGTACTTC. Its translation: CASIQIAGTETQYF.

The chain couples TRBV21-1 to TRBJ1-2. TRBV21-1 is assigned pseudogene status. This CDR3 spans 15 amino acids. DNA for the CDR3: TGTGCCAGCAGCATTTCACAGGGCCCGGACTATGGCTACACCTTC. Protein: CASSISQGPDYGYTF.

This clonotype was counted a single time. CDR3: CTTQSRPDEQFF. As DNA, the CDR3 is TGTACCACCCAGAGCAGGCCCGATGAGCAGTTCTTC. The rearrangement uses TRBV10-3 and TRBJ2-1, with D hard to call. CDR3 length equals 12 residues. The germline V gene has CDR1 ENHRY and CDR2 SYGVKD.

J is TRBJ2-3 and V is TRBV27, with 11 bases that match TRBD1. The CDR3 is 15 amino acids. The germline CDR1 and CDR2 sequences are MNHEY and SMNVEV (reference sequence). The V gene end was trimmed by 5 bases and the J gene end by 4 bases; junction bases not matched to a gene: 5. The CDR3 coding sequence is TGTGCCAGCAGTCCACGGACAGGGGGCCCAGATACGCAGTATTTT. Its protein product is CASSPRTGGPDTQYF.

V gene TRBV11-2 combines with J gene TRBJ2-1; TRBD2 is a possible D gene (6 bases). Germline V gene data show CDR1 as SGHAT and CDR2 as FQNNGV. The CDR3 runs 16 residues. V dropped 4 bases and J dropped 10 bases, with 23 bases sitting between them. The CDR3: CASSSQRGLLTYEQFF. The CDR3 DNA sequence: TGTGCCAGCAGCTCCCAAAGGGGACTCCTAACCTACGAGCAGTTCTTC. Full variable domain (remainder filled in from reference TRBV11-2 and TRBJ2-1): EAGVAQSPRYKIIEKRQSVAFWCNPISGHATLYWYQQILGQGPKLLIQFQNNGVVDDSQLPKDRFSAERLKGVDSTLKIQPAKLEDSAVYLCASSSQRGLLTYEQFFGPGTRLTVL.

The chain employs TRBV10-3 and TRBJ2-2; maybe TRBD2 (6 bases). The germline gives CDR1 ENHRY, CDR2 SYGVKD. The CDR3 has 15 residues. V gave up 8 bases and J gave up 2 bases, with 15 bases separating them. CDR3 loop: CAIRVSGTNTGELFF. Written as DNA, the CDR3 is TGTGCCATCCGAGTATCCGGGACTAACACCGGGGAGCTGTTTTTT.

This chain links TRBV5-1 with TRBJ1-1; maybe TRBD1 (5 bases). Per the germline V gene, CDR1 is SGHRS and CDR2 is YFSETQ. The CDR3 is 16 amino acids. Trimming pared 5 bases from V and 3 bases from J, leaving 20 bases between. The DNA for the CDR3 is TGCGCCAGCAGACGGACCTCGGGGGTGGGGGACACTGAAGCTTTCTTT. Amino acids: CASRRTSGVGDTEAFF.

The J gene is TRBJ1-2, the V gene TRBV18; 7 bases agree with TRBD1. Germline assignment: CDR1 KGHSH and CDR2 LQKENI. V lost 3 bases, J lost 3 bases, and 16 bases stayed unmatched. The CDR3 contains 18 residues. The CDR3 loop reads CASSPSGVTGPGDYGYTF. The CDR3 DNA is TGTGCCAGCTCACCCTCCGGGGTGACAGGGCCGGGGGACTATGGCTACACCTTC.

The chain employs TRBV12-3 or TRBV12-4 and TRBJ2-3, with TRBD2 identical over 7 bases. V dropped 4 bases and J dropped 2; count of bases not matched to a gene: 9. The CDR3 spans 16 residues. This CDR3 is CASSYGDYPFTDTQYF. In DNA, the CDR3 is TGTGCCAGCAGTTACGGGGACTACCCTTTCACAGATACGCAGTATTTT.

The chain combines TRBV29-1 with TRBJ1-2, with D unresolved. The germline V and J ends were trimmed by 4 bases and 5 bases, with 14 bases remaining between them. The CDR3 consists of 13 residues. CDR1 is SQVTM and CDR2 is ANQGSEA in the germline V gene. The CDR3 coding sequence is TGCAGCGTTGCAGATCGTACGGAGTATGGCTACACCTTC. It specifies CSVADRTEYGYTF.

This clonotype occurred a few times. This chain links TRBV20-1 with TRBJ1-4; weak D call: TRBD1 (5 bases). CDR1 is DFQATT and CDR2 is SNEGSKA in the germline V gene (reference sequence). CDR3 size: 15 residues. With 0 bases removed from V and 7 bases from J, the gap between germline ends came to 15 bases. CDR3 protein: CSARDPRGKGEKLFF. The CDR3, as DNA: TGCAGTGCTAGAGATCCGAGGGGCAAGGGTGAAAAACTGTTTTTT.

The V and J genes are TRBV7-6 and TRBJ1-2; 7 positions agree with TRBD1. Looked up from germline, CDR1 is SGHVS and CDR2 is FNYEAQ. Trimming cost V 4 bases and J 3 bases; bases outside gene matches: 5. CDR3 length equals 14 residues. This chain's CDR3 is CASSSQTGDYGYTF. The DNA of the CDR3 is TGTGCCAGCAGCTCCCAAACAGGGGACTATGGCTACACCTTC.

Of note for this clonotype: It may be a read error: a sequence one base away is much more abundant. The CDR3 reads CASSLRDGTSNEQYF. Written as DNA, the CDR3 is TGTGCCAGCAGTCTCCGGGACGGGACCTCCAATGAGCAGTACTTC. The V call is TRBV12-3 or TRBV12-4, the J call TRBJ2-4; D is tentatively TRBD1 or TRBD2 (5 bases each). V lost 5 bases to trimming and J lost 13 bases, with 24 bases between them. This CDR3 spans 15 amino acids.